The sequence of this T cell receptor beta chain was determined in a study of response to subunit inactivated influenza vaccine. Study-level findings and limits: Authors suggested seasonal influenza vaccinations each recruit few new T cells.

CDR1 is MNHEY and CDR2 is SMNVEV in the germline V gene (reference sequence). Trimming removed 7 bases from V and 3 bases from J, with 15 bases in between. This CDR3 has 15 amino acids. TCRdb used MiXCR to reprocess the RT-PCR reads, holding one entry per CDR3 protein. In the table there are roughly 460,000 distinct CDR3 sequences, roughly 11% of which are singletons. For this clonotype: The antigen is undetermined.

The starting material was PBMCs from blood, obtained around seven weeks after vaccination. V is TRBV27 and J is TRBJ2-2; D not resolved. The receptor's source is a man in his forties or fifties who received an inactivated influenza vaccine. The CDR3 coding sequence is TGTGCCAGCATTCCCAAGGCGGCGGACACCGGGGAGCTGTTTTTT. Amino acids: CASIPKAADTGELFF.